The entry below gives a single TCR beta chain sequence along with its context. What it recognizes is unknown. This CDR3 has 15 residues. The germline V gene has CDR1 SGHVS and CDR2 FNYEAQ. Trimming took 4 bases from V and 6 from J, leaving 15 bases between them. This table comes from immunoSEQ multiplex PCR, and its TCRdb copy is limited to in-frame clones, with some not included. The table shows 110,000 to 150,000 clones, with around 90% occurring only once. This entry is derived from a study of T cell responses to AZD1222 COVID-19 vaccine. The wider study: Second doses were pooled across both intervals (about 4 or about 12 weeks).

Study-wide results and limits: In a largely white British group with more females than males, clonal diversity was possibly underestimated. Spike-specific TCR breadth and depth grew following two AZD1222 doses. Only a handful of AZD1222 recipients were seropositive at baseline.

This receptor was obtained from an adult in good health. V gene TRBV7-6 combines with J gene TRBJ2-2, with a weak D call TRBD1 (6 bases). This material consisted of peripheral blood, taken on day 0 of AZD1222 vaccination. This CDR3 reads CASSSSQQGAGELFF. The DNA of the CDR3 is TGTGCCAGCAGCTCTTCTCAACAGGGCGCCGGGGAGCTGTTTTTT.